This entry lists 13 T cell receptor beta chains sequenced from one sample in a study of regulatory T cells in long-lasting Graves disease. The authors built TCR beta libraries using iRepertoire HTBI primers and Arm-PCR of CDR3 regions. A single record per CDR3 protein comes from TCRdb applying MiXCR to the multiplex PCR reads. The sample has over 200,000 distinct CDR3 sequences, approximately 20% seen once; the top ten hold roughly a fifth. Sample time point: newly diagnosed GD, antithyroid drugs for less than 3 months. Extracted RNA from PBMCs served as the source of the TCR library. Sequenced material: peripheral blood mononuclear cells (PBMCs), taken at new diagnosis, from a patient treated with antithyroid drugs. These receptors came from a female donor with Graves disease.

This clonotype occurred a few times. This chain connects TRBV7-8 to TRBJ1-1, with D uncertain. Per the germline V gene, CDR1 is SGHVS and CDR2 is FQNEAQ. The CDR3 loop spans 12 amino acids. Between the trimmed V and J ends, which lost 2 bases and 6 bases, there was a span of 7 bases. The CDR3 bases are TGTGCCAGCAGCTTATCAACATCTGAAGCTTTCTTT. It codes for CASSLSTSEAFF.

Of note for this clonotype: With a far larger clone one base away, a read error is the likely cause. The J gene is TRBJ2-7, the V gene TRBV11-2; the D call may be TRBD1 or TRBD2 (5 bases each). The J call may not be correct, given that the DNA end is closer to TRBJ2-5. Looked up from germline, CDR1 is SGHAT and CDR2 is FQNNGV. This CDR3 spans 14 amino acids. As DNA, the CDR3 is TGTGCCAGCAGCCCGAGGGGTTTCCACGAGACCCAGTACTTC. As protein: CASSPRGFHETQYF.

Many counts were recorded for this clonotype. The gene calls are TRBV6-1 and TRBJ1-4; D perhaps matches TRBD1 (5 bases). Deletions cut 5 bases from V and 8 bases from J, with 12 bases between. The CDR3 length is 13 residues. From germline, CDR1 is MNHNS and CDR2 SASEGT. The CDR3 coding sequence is TGTGCCAGCAGTCCCGGACATCAGGAAAAACTGTTTTTT. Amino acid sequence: CASSPGHQEKLFF.

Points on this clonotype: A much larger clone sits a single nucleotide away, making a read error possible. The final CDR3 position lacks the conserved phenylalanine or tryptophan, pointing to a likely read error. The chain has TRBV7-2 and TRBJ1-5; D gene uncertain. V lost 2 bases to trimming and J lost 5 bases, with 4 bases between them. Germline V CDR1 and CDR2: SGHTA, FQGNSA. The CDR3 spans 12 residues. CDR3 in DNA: TGTGCCAGCAGCTTAAACCATCAGCCCCAGCATCTT. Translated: CASSLNHQPQHL.

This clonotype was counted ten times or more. The CDR3 bases are TGTGCCAGCAGTCCCCAGGAGGTCGGCGGCTACACCTTC. Translation: CASSPQEVGGYTF. The V and J genes are TRBV6-2 or TRBV6-3 and TRBJ1-2; unclear D gene. From germline, CDR1 is MNHEY and CDR2 SVGEGT. The V and J ends lost 5 bases and 8 bases respectively, with 15 bases between them. CDR3 size: 13 residues.

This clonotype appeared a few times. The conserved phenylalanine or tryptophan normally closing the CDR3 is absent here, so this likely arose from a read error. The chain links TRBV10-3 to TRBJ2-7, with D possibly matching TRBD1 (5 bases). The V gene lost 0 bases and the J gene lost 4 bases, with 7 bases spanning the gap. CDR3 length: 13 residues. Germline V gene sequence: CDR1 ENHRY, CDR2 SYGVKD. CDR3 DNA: TGTGCCATCAGTGAGTCAAGGGGTTACGAGCAGTACCTC. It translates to CAISESRGYEQYL.

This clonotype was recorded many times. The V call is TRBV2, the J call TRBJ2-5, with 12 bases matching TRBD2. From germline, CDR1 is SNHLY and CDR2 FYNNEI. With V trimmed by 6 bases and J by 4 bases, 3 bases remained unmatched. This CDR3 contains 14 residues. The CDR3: CASSPGLAGETQYF. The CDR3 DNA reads TGTGCCAGCAGCCCGGGACTAGCGGGAGAGACCCAGTACTTC.

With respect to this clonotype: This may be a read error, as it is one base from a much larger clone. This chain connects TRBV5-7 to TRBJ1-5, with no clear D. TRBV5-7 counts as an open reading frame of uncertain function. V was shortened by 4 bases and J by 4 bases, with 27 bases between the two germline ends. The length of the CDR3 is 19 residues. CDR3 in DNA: TGTGCCAGCAGCCCCCGTGGGCCCCGATGGGTAGCGCGTAATCAGCCCCAGCATTTT. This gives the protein CASSPRGPRWVARNQPQHF.

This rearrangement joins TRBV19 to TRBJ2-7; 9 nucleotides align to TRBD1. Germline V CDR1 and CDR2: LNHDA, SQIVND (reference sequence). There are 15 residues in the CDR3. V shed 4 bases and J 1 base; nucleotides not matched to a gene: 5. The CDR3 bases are TGTGCCAGTAGTAGCCGGGACAGGGCTTCCTACGAGCAGTACTTC. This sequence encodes CASSSRDRASYEQYF.

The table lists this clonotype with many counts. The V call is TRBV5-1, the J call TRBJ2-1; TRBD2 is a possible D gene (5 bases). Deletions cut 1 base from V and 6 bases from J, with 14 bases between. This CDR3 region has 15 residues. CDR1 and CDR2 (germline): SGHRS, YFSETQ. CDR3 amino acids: CASSLSRVEGNEQFF. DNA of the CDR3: TGCGCCAGCAGCTTGTCAAGAGTAGAGGGCAATGAGCAGTTCTTC.

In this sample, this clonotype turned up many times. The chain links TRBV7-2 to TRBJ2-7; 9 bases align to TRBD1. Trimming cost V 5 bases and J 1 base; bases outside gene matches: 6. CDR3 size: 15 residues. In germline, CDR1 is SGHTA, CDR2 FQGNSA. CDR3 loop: CASSVSGTGSYEQYF. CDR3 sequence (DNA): TGTGCCAGCAGCGTCTCCGGGACAGGGTCCTACGAGCAGTACTTC. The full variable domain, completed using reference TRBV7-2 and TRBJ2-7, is GAGVSQSPSNKVTEKGKDVELRCDPISGHTALYWYRQSLGQGLEFLIYFQGNSAPDKSGLPSDRFSAERTGGSVSTLTIQRTQQEDSAVYLCASSVSGTGSYEQYFGPGTRLTVT.

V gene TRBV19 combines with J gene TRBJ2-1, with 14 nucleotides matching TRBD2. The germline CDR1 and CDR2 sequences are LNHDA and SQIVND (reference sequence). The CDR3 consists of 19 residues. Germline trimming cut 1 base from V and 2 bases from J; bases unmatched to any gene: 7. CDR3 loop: CASSIAETSGRGAYNEQFF. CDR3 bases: TGTGCCAGTAGTATAGCAGAGACTAGCGGGAGGGGGGCCTACAATGAGCAGTTCTTC.

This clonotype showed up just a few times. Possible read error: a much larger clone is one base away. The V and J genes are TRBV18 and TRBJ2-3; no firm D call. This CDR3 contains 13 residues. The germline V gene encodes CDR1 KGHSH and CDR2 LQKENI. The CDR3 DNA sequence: TGTGCCAGGTCACCAAAGTCGGCGGATACGCAGTATTTT. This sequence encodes CARSPKSADTQYF. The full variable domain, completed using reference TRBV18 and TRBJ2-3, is NAGVMQNPRHLVRRRGQEARLRCSPMKGHSHVYWYRQLPEEGLKFMVYLQKENIIDESGMPKERFSAEFPKEGPSILRIQQVVRGDSAAYFCARSPKSADTQYFGPGTRLTVL.